The 32 T cell receptor beta chains below all came from one sample that was sequenced in a study of T cell clonality in common variable immunodeficiency. These receptors' targets are unknown. Sequenced by immunoSEQ multiplex PCR; TCRdb stores in-frame clones only, minus some. This sample carries more than 9,000 clones and no singletons, and approximately 5.7% goes to the top ten. Findings of the study overall: Fewer deletions and N-nucleotide insertions were reportedly seen in common variable immunodeficiency TCR beta sequences.

The sequenced sample consisted of peripheral blood mononuclear cells. The receptors shown here come from a human donor with common variable immunodeficiency.

The CDR3 region is CASRYSGRAGETQYF. Partial CDR3 DNA: TGTGCCAGCAGGTACAGCGGGAGGGCCGGGGAGACC. The rearrangement joins TRBV7-2 to TRBJ2-5; 10 bases fit TRBD2. The read gets to within 3 residues of the CDR3 end, and the germline J gene fills in the rest. The CDR3 is 15 residues long. After removal of 6 bases from V and 5 bases from J, the junction contained 9 bases not matched to a gene. Germline CDR1 reads SGHTA; CDR2 reads FQGNSA.

Relative to its sample, this clone is medium-sized. The CDR3 goes on 3 residues after the read ends, and that part is filled in from the germline J gene. V usage is TRBV10-3 and J usage is TRBJ2-3, with TRBD2 matching 10 bases. The CDR3 sequence is 16 residues long. V lost 3 bases and J lost 1; bases outside the gene matches: 4. Germline V gene lookup returns CDR1 ENHRY and CDR2 SYGVKD. CDR3 DNA, as far as it was read: TGTGCCATCAGTGAACTAGCGGGATCTCGCACAGATACG. It yields the protein CAISELAGSRTDT. The CDR3 in its entirety is CAISELAGSRTDTQYF.

This clone was counted a few times. The read is 3 residues too short to cover the CDR3 end, so that end is filled in from the germline J gene. The chain has TRBV7-9 and TRBJ2-3; TRBD1 is a possible D gene (5 bases). From germline, CDR1 is SEHNR and CDR2 FQNEAQ (reference sequence). The CDR3 totals 14 residues. V dropped 1 base and J dropped 5 bases, with 10 bases sitting between them. CDR3 DNA (partial): TGTGCCAGCAGCTTAGGCGGCAGGGTAGATACG. It is translated as CASSLGGRVDT. From start to end, the CDR3 is CASSLGGRVDTQYF.

As for this clone: The read halts 3 residues ahead of the CDR3 end, with the missing end drawn from the germline J gene. The chain joins TRBV7-9 to TRBJ2-7; 10 bases align to TRBD2. This CDR3 comprises 14 residues. V lost 5 bases to trimming and J lost 2 bases; unmatched junction nucleotides: 3. CDR1 is SEHNR, CDR2 FQNEAQ, per germline (reference sequence). The CDR3 loop reads CASSRTSGTYEQYF. Partial CDR3 DNA: TGTGCCAGCAGCCGGACTAGCGGAACCTACGAG.

Details on this clone: Read coverage stops 3 residues before the CDR3 terminus; the germline J gene supplies the remainder. The gene calls are TRBV30 and TRBJ2-1, with 9 bases lining up with TRBD2. The CDR3 is 16 amino acids. The V segment lost 8 bases and the J segment 1 base; nucleotides outside the gene matches: 12. CDR1 and CDR2 (germline): GTSNPN, SVGIG (reference sequence). The chain's CDR3 is CAVAVSGRTSYNEQFF. The part of the CDR3 DNA that was read is TGTGCCGTAGCGGTAAGCGGGAGGACGTCCTACAATGAG.

This clone was detected only a few times. The CDR3 end falls 3 residues outside the read, so it is completed with the germline J gene. This chain links TRBV7-2 with TRBJ2-7, with D possibly matching TRBD1 (6 bases). The CDR3 is made up of 15 amino acids. The germline CDR1 and CDR2 sequences are SGHTA and FQGNSA. Trimming removed 1 base from V and 3 bases from J, with 13 bases in between. Partial CDR3 DNA: TGTGCCAGCAGCTTAGTGGGGGCCGGACTCTACGAG. Its protein is CASSLVGAGLYE. The whole CDR3 is CASSLVGAGLYEQYF.

With regard to this clone: The CDR3 goes on 3 residues after the read ends, and that part is filled in from the germline J gene. This chain connects TRBV5-1 to TRBJ2-7; tentative D call: TRBD1 (6 bases). CDR3 length equals 15 residues. The germline V and J ends were trimmed by 4 bases and 0 bases, with 14 bases remaining between them. Germline V CDR1 and CDR2: SGHRS, YFSETQ. CDR3 sequence reads: CASSLRDTASYEQYF. Incomplete CDR3 DNA: TGCGCCAGCAGCCTCCGGGACACTGCCTCCTACGAG.

As for this clone: The missing CDR3 end, 3 residues past where the read stops, is filled in from the germline J gene. The chain has TRBV29-1 and TRBJ2-7, with 8 bases fitting TRBD2. V lost 6 bases and J lost 2; bases outside the gene matches: 9. This CDR3 spans 14 amino acids. CDR1 is SQVTM, CDR2 ANQGSEA, per germline. CDR3 amino acids: CSVISSGLTYEQYF. CDR3 bases read: TGCAGCGTCATCTCTAGCGGGCTAACCTACGAG.

This clone was counted between two and nine times. The read halts 3 residues ahead of the CDR3 end, with the missing end drawn from the germline J gene. The chain recombines TRBV6-2 or TRBV6-3 with TRBJ2-2; TRBD1 matches at 9 bases. Trimming took 8 bases from V and 5 from J; bases not matched to a gene: 6. Germline V gene sequence: CDR1 MNHEY, CDR2 SVGEGT. This CDR3 has 14 amino acids. The part of the CDR3 DNA that was read is TGTGCCAGCTCCGGGACAGGGAATACCGGGGAG. Translating gives CASSGTGNTGE. In full, the CDR3 reads CASSGTGNTGELFF.

Only a few counts were recorded for this clone. At one boundary the junction diverges from the germline segment, which might be a read error. The CDR3 end lies 3 residues beyond the end of the read and is filled in from the germline J gene. This sequence joins TRBV7-7 and TRBJ2-5; D may be TRBD1 (5 bases). CDR1 is SSHAT, CDR2 FNYEAQ, per germline (reference sequence). This CDR3 spans 14 amino acids. The CDR3 protein is CASSVLGEGETQYF. The part of the CDR3 DNA that was read is TGTGCTAGCAGCGTCTTAGGGGAAGGGGAGACC.

Note on this clone: The read falls 3 residues short of the CDR3 end, and the missing part is taken from the germline J gene. V is TRBV7-2 and J is TRBJ2-7; 8 bases are a match to TRBD1. CDR1 SGHTA and CDR2 FQGNSA come from the germline V gene. With V trimmed by 5 bases and J by 6 bases, 3 bases remained unmatched. CDR3 length: 12 amino acids. The CDR3 loop is CASSLDRGEQYF. The sequenced CDR3 bases are TGTGCCAGCAGCCTTGACAGGGGCGAG.

This clone has more than one count but fewer than ten. Read sequence stops 3 residues before the CDR3 end, and the germline J gene provides the missing end. The gene calls are TRBV7-3 and TRBJ2-1; a possible D gene is TRBD1 (5 bases). CDR3 length: 17 residues. Deletions cut 0 bases from V and 5 bases from J, with 17 bases between. The germline CDR1 and CDR2 sequences are SGHTA and FQGTGA. The CDR3 sequence is CASSLTSNLGEHNEQFF. The part of the CDR3 DNA that was read is TGTGCCAGCAGCTTAACCTCTAACTTAGGGGAACACAATGAG.

Of note for this clone: The read halts 3 residues ahead of the CDR3 end, with the missing end drawn from the germline J gene. The rearrangement joins TRBV7-2 to TRBJ1-6; maybe TRBD1 (6 bases). CDR1 and CDR2 (germline): SGHTA, FQGNSA. Trimming removed 4 bases at V and 9 bases at J, with 16 bases between. CDR3 length: 15 residues. Partial CDR3 DNA: TGTGCCAGCAGCTACAGGGCCACTCGGGGTTCACCC. It encodes CASSYRATRGSP. The full-length CDR3 reads as CASSYRATRGSPLHF.

Only a few counts were recorded for this clone. The observed sequence ends 3 residues before the CDR3 terminus, with the missing tail filled in from the germline J gene. The V call is TRBV7-9, the J call TRBJ1-1; D ambiguous. The CDR3 extends over 11 amino acids. Per germline, CDR1 SEHNR and CDR2 FQNEAQ (reference sequence). Deletions cut 8 bases from V and 0 bases from J, with 4 bases between. CDR3: CASRVNTEAFF. The sequenced CDR3 bases are TGTGCCAGCCGGGTGAACACTGAA.

This clone was detected only a few times. The read terminates 3 residues before the CDR3 end, so the remaining end is supplied by the germline J gene. J is TRBJ1-1 and V is TRBV18; weak D call: TRBD1 (6 bases). CDR1 is KGHSH and CDR2 is LQKENI in the germline V gene. The CDR3 length is 13 residues. V was trimmed by 1 base and J by 5 bases, leaving 8 bases between them. Incomplete CDR3 DNA: TGTGCCAGCTCACCACTTGGGACAACTGAA. Translated, it gives CASSPLGTTE. The full CDR3 reads CASSPLGTTEAFF.

On this clone: The CDR3 is cut off 3 residues early in the read; its end comes from the germline J gene. The chain links TRBV19 to TRBJ2-5, with D tentatively TRBD2 (5 bases). CDR3 length: 16 residues. Germline V CDR1 and CDR2: LNHDA, SQIVND (reference sequence). The germline V and J ends were trimmed by 2 bases and 5 bases, with 18 bases remaining between them. Here the CDR3 reads CASSIRRGQPRETQYF. The CDR3 DNA, read in part, is TGTGCCAGTAGTATAAGGCGCGGGCAGCCTCGGGAGACC.

This clone has more than one count but fewer than ten. The read stops 3 residues short of the end of the CDR3; the missing end is completed from the germline J gene. The chain is built from TRBV11-2 and TRBJ2-3; D possibly corresponds to TRBD1 (5 bases). Trimming cost V 2 bases and J 2 bases, with 8 bases left between them. Germline V gene sequence: CDR1 SGHAT, CDR2 FQNNGV. The CDR3 spans 14 residues. Here the CDR3 reads CASSLQGFTDTQYF. The covered CDR3 bases are TGTGCCAGCAGCTTACAGGGATTCACAGATACG. The whole variable domain, filled in from reference TRBV11-2 and TRBJ2-3, reads EAGVAQSPRYKIIEKRQSVAFWCNPISGHATLYWYQQILGQGPKLLIQFQNNGVVDDSQLPKDRFSAERLKGVDSTLKIQPAKLEDSAVYLCASSLQGFTDTQYFGPGTRLTVL.

About this clone itself: The read ends 3 residues early relative to the CDR3; the germline J gene fills the gap. V gene TRBV19 combines with J gene TRBJ2-5; D is uncertain. Germline CDR1 and CDR2: LNHDA and SQIVND (reference sequence). The CDR3 is 17 amino acids. The V gene lost 0 bases and the J gene lost 2 bases, with 16 bases spanning the gap. CDR3 amino acids: CASSIDNRPQSQETQYF. CDR3 bases read: TGTGCCAGTAGTATAGATAACAGACCCCAATCACAAGAGACC.

Points on this clone: The read ends 3 residues shy of where the CDR3 ends; the end is completed using the germline J gene. The chain is built from TRBV7-9 and TRBJ1-2, with D maybe TRBD1 (5 bases). Germline V CDR1 and CDR2: SEHNR, FQNEAQ (reference sequence). The CDR3 is 12 amino acids. Partial CDR3 DNA: TGTGCCAGCAGCTTATACGGGGGTTAC. Its protein is CASSLYGGY. The entire CDR3 protein is CASSLYGGYYTF.

This clone was seen more than once but under ten times. The observed sequence ends 3 residues before the CDR3 terminus, with the missing tail filled in from the germline J gene. The J gene is TRBJ2-5, the V gene TRBV11-2, with D perhaps TRBD1 (6 bases). The CDR3 has 13 residues. Trimming removed 4 bases from V and 2 bases from J, with 8 bases in between. The germline V gene has CDR1 SGHAT and CDR2 FQNNGV. CDR3 DNA, as far as it was read: TGTGCCAGCAGCTACGGACAGCAAGAGACC. This gives the protein CASSYGQQET. From start to end, the CDR3 is CASSYGQQETQYF.

The sample holds a few counts of this clone. The missing CDR3 end, 3 residues past where the read stops, is filled in from the germline J gene. This chain joins TRBV19 and TRBJ2-7, with 8 bases fitting TRBD1. The V gene's germline CDR1 is LNHDA and CDR2 SQIVND (reference sequence). The trim removed 5 bases at V and 5 bases at J, leaving 14 bases unmatched. The CDR3 totals 16 residues. CDR3 loop: CASSSLRGRNLHEQYF. CDR3 DNA, as far as it was read: TGTGCCAGTAGTTCCCTCAGGGGGCGGAATCTACACGAG.

This clone was picked up a small number of times. One end of the junction varies from germline; a read error may be responsible. The CDR3 end is not reached by the read, which stops 3 residues before it; the germline J gene fills it in. This chain joins TRBV7-7 and TRBJ2-5; D not certain. CDR1 is SSHAT and CDR2 is FNYEAQ in the germline V gene (reference sequence). This CDR3 comprises 13 residues. This CDR3 reads CASSFSGQETQYF. CDR3 DNA, as far as it was read: TGTGCTAGCAGCTTCTCGGGCCAAGAGACC.

In regard to this clone: The sequence runs out 3 residues before the end of the CDR3; the remainder is reconstructed from the germline J gene. V gene TRBV7-2 combines with J gene TRBJ2-4, with TRBD1 as a possible D gene (7 bases). CDR3 size: 14 residues. The germline V gene has CDR1 SGHTA and CDR2 FQGNSA. The CDR3 DNA, read in part, is TGTGCCAGCAGCACCGGAGGGGGCAACCTCGAT. Translated: CASSTGGGNLD. The whole CDR3 sequence is CASSTGGGNLDQYF.

By frequency in the sample, this clone is medium-sized. The missing CDR3 end, 3 residues past where the read stops, is filled in from the germline J gene. V gene TRBV29-1 combines with J gene TRBJ1-3; D ambiguous. The ends were cut back, 4 bases at V and 6 bases at J, with 10 bases in the middle. There are 12 residues in the CDR3. Germline assignment: CDR1 SQVTM and CDR2 ANQGSEA. The CDR3 bases that were read are TGCAGCGTTGGTGATCAAGCAAACACC. It is translated as CSVGDQANT. The whole CDR3 reads CSVGDQANTIYF.

This clone appeared a few times. The CDR3 is cut off 3 residues early in the read; its end comes from the germline J gene. This chain connects TRBV30 to TRBJ1-2, with unresolved D. V lost 3 bases to trimming and J lost 3 bases, with 11 bases between them. CDR1 is GTSNPN, CDR2 SVGIG, per germline (reference sequence). CDR3 size: 13 residues. The part of the CDR3 DNA that was read is TGTGCCTGGAGCATACAAGTTCACTATGGC. It yields the protein CAWSIQVHYG. From start to end, the CDR3 is CAWSIQVHYGYTF.

Regarding this clone: The read halts 3 residues ahead of the CDR3 end, with the missing end drawn from the germline J gene. The genes are TRBV18 and TRBJ2-7, with 9 bases that match TRBD2. CDR3 length: 15 residues. V lost 6 bases and J lost 2; bases outside the gene matches: 8. CDR1 is KGHSH, CDR2 LQKENI, per germline. The sequenced part of the CDR3 DNA is TGTGCCAGCTCCCCTACCGGGACTAGCCCCTACGAG. Amino acids: CASSPTGTSPYE. The whole CDR3 protein is CASSPTGTSPYEQYF.

As for this clone: The observed sequence ends 3 residues before the CDR3 terminus, with the missing tail filled in from the germline J gene. The chain links TRBV6-2 or TRBV6-3 to TRBJ1-6; possibly TRBD1 for D (5 bases). CDR1 and CDR2 (germline): MNHEY, SVGEGT. This CDR3 is 16 amino acids long. V was shortened by 7 bases and J by 9 bases, with 22 bases between the two germline ends. The CDR3 is CASMDTMRGGSSPLHF. The sequenced CDR3 bases are TGTGCCAGCATGGATACAATGCGGGGGGGAAGTTCACCC.

This clone came up many times. The sequence runs out 3 residues before the end of the CDR3; the remainder is reconstructed from the germline J gene. The gene calls are TRBV5-1 and TRBJ2-5; TRBD1 matches 7 bases. The CDR3 consists of 18 residues. The germline CDR1 and CDR2 sequences are SGHRS and YFSETQ. J gave up 1 base and V 4 bases, and 16 bases lay outside the gene matches. CDR3 loop: CASSLRTRTGVGQETQYF. The part of the CDR3 DNA that was read is TGCGCCAGCAGCCTACGCACCCGGACAGGCGTTGGCCAAGAGACC.

Only a few counts were recorded for this clone. The missing CDR3 end, 3 residues past where the read stops, is filled in from the germline J gene. The rearrangement links TRBV30 to TRBJ2-1; 9 bases fit TRBD2. Germline-derived CDR1 and CDR2 are GTSNPN and SVGIG (reference sequence). The V segment lost 5 bases and the J segment 4 bases; nucleotides outside the gene matches: 3. The CDR3 is made up of 13 amino acids. CDR3 bases read: TGTGCCTGGGCTAGCGGGATGTACAATGAG. The encoded protein is CAWASGMYNE. In full, the CDR3 reads CAWASGMYNEQFF.

This clone has only a few counts. The CDR3 end lies 3 residues beyond the end of the read and is filled in from the germline J gene. The sample holds other DNA sequences that translate to the same CDR3. The rearrangement joins TRBV7-3 to TRBJ2-3; 7 bases are a match to TRBD2. V gave up 4 bases and J gave up 6 bases; unmatched junction bases: 7. Germline CDR1 reads SGHTA; CDR2 reads FQGTGA. This CDR3 spans 14 amino acids. CDR3 sequence: CASSSSTSADTQYF. Incomplete CDR3 DNA: TGTGCCAGCAGCTCCAGCACTAGCGCTGATACG.

This clone was counted only a few times. CDR3 residues: CASSFSGGFPYEQYF. The part of the CDR3 DNA that was read is TGTGCCAGCAGCTTTTCAGGGGGTTTTCCCTACGAG. The V call is TRBV5-6, the J call TRBJ2-7, with TRBD1 matching 7 bases. The read ends 3 residues shy of where the CDR3 ends; the end is completed using the germline J gene. The CDR3 consists of 15 residues. Trimming at V came to 2 bases and at J to 2 bases, leaving 7 bases not matched to a gene. Per the germline V gene, CDR1 is SGHDT and CDR2 is YYEEEE.

This clone has more than one count but fewer than ten. The DNA ends 3 residues before the CDR3 does, and the rest of the CDR3 is filled in from the germline J gene. The rearrangement links TRBV19 to TRBJ2-6, with D perhaps matching TRBD2 (5 bases). Deletions cut 4 bases from V and 8 bases from J, with 9 bases between. Germline CDR1 reads LNHDA; CDR2 reads SQIVND (reference sequence). The CDR3 extends over 13 amino acids. The CDR3: CASSTRATNVLTF. The CDR3 DNA, read in part, is TGTGCCAGTAGTACGAGGGCCACCAACGTC.